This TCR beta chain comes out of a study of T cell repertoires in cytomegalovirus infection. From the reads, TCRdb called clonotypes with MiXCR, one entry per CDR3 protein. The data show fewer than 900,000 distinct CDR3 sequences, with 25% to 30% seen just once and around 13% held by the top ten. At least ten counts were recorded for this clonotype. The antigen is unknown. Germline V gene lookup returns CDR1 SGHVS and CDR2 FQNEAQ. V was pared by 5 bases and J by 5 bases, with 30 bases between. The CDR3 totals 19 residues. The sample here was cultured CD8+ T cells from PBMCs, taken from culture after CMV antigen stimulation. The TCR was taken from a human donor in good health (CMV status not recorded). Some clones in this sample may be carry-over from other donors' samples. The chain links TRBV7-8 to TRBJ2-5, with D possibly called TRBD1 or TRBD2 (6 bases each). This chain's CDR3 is CASSPRGWRAGDVGETQYF. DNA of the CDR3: TGTGCCAGCAGCCCCCGGGGTTGGAGGGCAGGGGACGTGGGTGAGACCCAGTACTTC.